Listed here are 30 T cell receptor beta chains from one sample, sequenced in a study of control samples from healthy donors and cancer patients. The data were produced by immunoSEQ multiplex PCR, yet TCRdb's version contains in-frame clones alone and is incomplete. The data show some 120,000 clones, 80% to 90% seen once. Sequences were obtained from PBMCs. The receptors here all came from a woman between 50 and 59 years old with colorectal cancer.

The CDR3 DNA follows: TGCAGCGTTGACGCATCCGGGGACCAGTACTTC. Translation: CSVDASGDQYF. This sequence joins TRBV29-1 and TRBJ2-5; TRBD2 is a possible D gene (5 bases). The ends were cut back, 3 bases at V and 10 bases at J, with 12 bases in the middle. Germline V gene lookup returns CDR1 SQVTM and CDR2 ANQGSEA. The CDR3 is 11 amino acids.

This CDR3 reads CASSPAGNEKLFF. The CDR3 nucleotides read TGTGCCAGCAGCCCCGCCGGTAATGAAAAACTGTTTTTT. The rearrangement uses TRBV3-1 (or the pseudogene TRBV3-2) and TRBJ1-4; no firm D call. Looked up from germline, CDR1 is LGHDT and CDR2 is YNNKEL (reference sequence). V lost 4 bases and J lost 4, with 7 bases in between. CDR3 length: 13 amino acids.

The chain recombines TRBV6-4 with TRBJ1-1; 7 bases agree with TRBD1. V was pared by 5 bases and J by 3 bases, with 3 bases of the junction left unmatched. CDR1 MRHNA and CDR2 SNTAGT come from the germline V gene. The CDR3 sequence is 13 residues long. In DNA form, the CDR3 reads TGTGCCAGCAGTTTCGACAGGGACACTGAAGCTTTCTTT. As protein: CASSFDRDTEAFF.

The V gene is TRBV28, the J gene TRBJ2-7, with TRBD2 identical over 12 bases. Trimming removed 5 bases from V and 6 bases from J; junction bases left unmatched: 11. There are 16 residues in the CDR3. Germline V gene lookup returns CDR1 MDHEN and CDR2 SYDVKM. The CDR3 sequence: CASSASTSGGDSEQYF. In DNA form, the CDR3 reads TGTGCCAGCAGTGCGTCGACTAGCGGGGGAGATTCCGAGCAGTACTTC.

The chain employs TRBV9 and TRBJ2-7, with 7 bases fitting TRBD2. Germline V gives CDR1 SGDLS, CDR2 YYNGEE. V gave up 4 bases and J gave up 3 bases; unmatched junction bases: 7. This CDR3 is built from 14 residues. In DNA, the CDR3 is TGTGCCAGCAGCCGTAGTGGCGGGAGCTACGAGCAGTACTTC. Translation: CASSRSGGSYEQYF.

CDR3 region: CASSPSAGGGTYEQYF. The CDR3, as DNA: TGTGCCAGCAGTCCATCAGCAGGGGGGGGAACCTACGAGCAGTACTTC. This chain uses TRBV6-6 with TRBJ2-7; D is tentatively TRBD1 or TRBD2 (7 bases each). The CDR3 extends over 16 amino acids. V lost 5 bases to trimming and J lost 2 bases, with 19 bases between them. The V gene's germline CDR1 is MNHNY and CDR2 SVGAGI (reference sequence).

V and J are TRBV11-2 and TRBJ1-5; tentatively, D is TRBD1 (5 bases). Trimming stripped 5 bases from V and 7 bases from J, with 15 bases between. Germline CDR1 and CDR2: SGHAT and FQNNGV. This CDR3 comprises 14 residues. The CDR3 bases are TGTGCCAGCAGCCAGGGACTAAATGGCCAGCCCCAGCATTTT. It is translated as CASSQGLNGQPQHF.

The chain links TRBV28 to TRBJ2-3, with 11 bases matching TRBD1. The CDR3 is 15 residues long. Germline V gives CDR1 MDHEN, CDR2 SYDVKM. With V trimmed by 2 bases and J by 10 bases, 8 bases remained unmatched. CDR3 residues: CASSLGDRGLFAQYF. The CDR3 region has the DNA TGTGCCAGCAGTTTAGGGGACAGGGGGTTATTTGCGCAGTATTTT.

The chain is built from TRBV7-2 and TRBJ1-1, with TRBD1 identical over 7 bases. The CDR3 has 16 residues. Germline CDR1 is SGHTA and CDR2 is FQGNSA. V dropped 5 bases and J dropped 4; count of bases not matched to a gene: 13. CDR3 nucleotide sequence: TGTGCCAGCAGCCTCGACAGGGACTGGAGGAGCACTGAAGCTTTCTTT. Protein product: CASSLDRDWRSTEAFF.

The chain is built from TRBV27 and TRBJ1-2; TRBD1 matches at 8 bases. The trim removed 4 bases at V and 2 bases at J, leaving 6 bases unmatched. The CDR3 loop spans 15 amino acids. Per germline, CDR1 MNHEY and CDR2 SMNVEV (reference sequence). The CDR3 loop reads CASSWTGNENYGYTF. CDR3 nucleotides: TGTGCCAGCAGTTGGACAGGGAATGAGAACTATGGCTACACCTTC.

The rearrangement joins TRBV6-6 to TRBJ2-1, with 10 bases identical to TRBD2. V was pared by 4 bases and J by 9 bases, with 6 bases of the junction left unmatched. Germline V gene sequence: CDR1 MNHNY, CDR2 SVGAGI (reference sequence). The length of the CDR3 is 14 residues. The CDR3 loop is CASSSGTSVSEQFF. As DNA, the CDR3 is TGTGCCAGCAGTTCCGGGACTAGCGTCAGTGAGCAGTTCTTC.

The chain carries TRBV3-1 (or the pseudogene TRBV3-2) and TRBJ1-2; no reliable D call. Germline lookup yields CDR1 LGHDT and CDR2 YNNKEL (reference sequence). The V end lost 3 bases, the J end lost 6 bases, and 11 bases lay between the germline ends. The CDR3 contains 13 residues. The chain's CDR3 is CASSHSERDGYTF. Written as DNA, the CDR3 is TGTGCCAGCAGCCACTCTGAGAGAGATGGCTACACCTTC.

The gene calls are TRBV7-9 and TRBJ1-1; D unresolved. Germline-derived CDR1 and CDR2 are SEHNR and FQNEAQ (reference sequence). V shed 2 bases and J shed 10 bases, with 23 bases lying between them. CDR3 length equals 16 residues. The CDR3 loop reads CASSLSWERQNWGAFF. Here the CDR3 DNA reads TGTGCCAGCAGCTTATCCTGGGAGCGACAAAATTGGGGAGCTTTCTTT.

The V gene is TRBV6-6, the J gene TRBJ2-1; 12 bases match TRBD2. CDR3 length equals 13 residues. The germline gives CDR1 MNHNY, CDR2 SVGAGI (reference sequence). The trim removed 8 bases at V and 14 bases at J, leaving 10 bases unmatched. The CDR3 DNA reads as TGTGCCAGCTTGAGGACTAGCGGGGAACAGGAGTTCTTC. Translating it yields CASLRTSGEQEFF.

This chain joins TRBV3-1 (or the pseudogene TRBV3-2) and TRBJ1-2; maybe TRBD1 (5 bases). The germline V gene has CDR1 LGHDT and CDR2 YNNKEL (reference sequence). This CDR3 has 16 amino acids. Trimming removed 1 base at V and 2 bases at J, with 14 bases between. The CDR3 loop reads CASSQASLGPNYGYTF. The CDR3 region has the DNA TGTGCCAGCAGCCAAGCCAGCCTGGGACCGAACTATGGCTACACCTTC.

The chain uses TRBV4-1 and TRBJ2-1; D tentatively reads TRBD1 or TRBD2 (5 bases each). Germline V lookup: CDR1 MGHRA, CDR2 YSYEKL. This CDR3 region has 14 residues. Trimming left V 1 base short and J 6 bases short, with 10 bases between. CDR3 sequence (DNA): TGCGCCAGCAGCCAAGGTGGGACCCTCAATGAGCAGTTCTTC. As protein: CASSQGGTLNEQFF.

CDR3 DNA sequence: TGTGCCACCGCGTCAGGGTTTAGAGCTTTCTTT. Translating gives CATASGFRAFF. The V gene is TRBV27, the J gene TRBJ1-1; D is perhaps TRBD1 (5 bases). CDR1 and CDR2 (germline): MNHEY, SMNVEV (reference sequence). CDR3 length equals 11 residues. Trimming removed 10 bases at V and 10 bases at J, with 16 bases between.

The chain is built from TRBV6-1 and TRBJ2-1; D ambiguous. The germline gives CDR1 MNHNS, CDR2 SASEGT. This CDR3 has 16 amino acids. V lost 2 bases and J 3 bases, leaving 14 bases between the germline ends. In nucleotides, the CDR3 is TGTGCCAGCAGTGAATTTCCAGGACCCCTCTACAATGAGCAGTTCTTC. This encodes CASSEFPGPLYNEQFF.

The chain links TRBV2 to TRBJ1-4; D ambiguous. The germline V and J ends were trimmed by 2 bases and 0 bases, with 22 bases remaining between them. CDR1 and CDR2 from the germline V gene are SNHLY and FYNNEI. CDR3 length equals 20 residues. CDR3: CASSEFGVGQYAATNEKLFF. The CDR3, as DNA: TGTGCCAGCAGTGAATTCGGGGTCGGTCAATACGCCGCAACTAATGAAAAACTGTTTTTT.

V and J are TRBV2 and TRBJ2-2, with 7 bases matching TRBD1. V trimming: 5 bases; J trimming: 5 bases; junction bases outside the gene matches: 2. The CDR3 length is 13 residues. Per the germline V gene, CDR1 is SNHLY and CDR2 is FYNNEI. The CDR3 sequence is CASSNRGTGELFF. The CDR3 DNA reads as TGTGCCAGCAGTAACAGGGGAACCGGGGAGCTGTTTTTT.

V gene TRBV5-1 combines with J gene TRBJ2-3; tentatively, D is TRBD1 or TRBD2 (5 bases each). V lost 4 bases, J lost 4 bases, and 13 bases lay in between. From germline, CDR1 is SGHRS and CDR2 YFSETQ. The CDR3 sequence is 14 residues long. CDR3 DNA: TGCGCCAGCAGCCCCGGGACCAGGGCAGATACGCAGTATTTT. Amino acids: CASSPGTRADTQYF.

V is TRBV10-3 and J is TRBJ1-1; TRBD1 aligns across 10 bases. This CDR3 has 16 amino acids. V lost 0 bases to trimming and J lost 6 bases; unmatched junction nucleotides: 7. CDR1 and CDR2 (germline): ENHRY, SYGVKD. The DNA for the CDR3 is TGTGCCATCAGTGAGTCTTGGGACAGGGGTCGTCCTGAAGCTTTCTTT. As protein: CAISESWDRGRPEAFF.

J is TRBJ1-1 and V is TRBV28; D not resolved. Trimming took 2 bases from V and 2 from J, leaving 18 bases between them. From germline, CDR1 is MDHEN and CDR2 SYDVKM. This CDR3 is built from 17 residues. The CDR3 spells CASSLLGPPTLNTEAFF. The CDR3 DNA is TGTGCCAGCAGTTTACTCGGCCCACCCACTCTAAACACTGAAGCTTTCTTT.

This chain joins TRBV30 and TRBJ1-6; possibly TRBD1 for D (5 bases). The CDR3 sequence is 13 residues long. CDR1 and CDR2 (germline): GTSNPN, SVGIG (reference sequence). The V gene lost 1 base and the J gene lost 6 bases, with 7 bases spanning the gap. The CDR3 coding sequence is TGTGCCTGGAGTGGACAGTCTAATTCACCCCTCCACTTT. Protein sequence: CAWSGQSNSPLHF.

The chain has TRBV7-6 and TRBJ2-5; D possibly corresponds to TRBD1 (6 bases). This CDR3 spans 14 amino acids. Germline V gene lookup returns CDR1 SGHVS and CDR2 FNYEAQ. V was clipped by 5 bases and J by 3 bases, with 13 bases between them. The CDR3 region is CASSLRDKKETQYF. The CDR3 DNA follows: TGTGCCAGCAGCCTCCGGGACAAGAAAGAGACCCAGTACTTC.

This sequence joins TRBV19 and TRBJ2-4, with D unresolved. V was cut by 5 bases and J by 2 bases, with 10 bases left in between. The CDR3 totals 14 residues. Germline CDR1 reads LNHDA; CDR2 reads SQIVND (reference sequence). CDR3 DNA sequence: TGTGCCAGTAGTGCAGTCACAACCAAAAACATTCAGTACTTC. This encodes CASSAVTTKNIQYF.

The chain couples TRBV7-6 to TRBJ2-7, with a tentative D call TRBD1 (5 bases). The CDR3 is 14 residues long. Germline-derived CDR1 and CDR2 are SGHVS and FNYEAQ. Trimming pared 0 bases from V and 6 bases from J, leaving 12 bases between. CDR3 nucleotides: TGTGCCAGCAGCTTAGCTTCAGGGTGGGGCGAGCAGTACTTC. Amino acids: CASSLASGWGEQYF.

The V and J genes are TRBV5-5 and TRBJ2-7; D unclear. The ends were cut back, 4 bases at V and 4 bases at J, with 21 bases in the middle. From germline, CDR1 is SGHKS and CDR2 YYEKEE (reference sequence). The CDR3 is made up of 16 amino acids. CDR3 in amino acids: CASSPSMRIELYEQYF. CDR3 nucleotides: TGTGCCAGCAGCCCAAGTATGCGGATCGAGCTTTACGAGCAGTACTTC.

CDR3 coding DNA: TGTGCCAGCAGTTTCAACAGGGGCCAGCCCCAGCATTTT. Encoded protein: CASSFNRGQPQHF. The chain links TRBV28 to TRBJ1-5, with 7 bases lining up with TRBD1. This CDR3 has 13 amino acids. Germline CDR1 and CDR2: MDHEN and SYDVKM. After removal of 3 bases from V and 7 bases from J, the junction contained 3 bases not matched to a gene.

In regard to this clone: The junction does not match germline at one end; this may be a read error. CDR3 amino acids: CASSPTPGLKNF. Here the CDR3 DNA reads TGTGCCAGCAGCCCGACTCCGGGACTTAAAAATTTT. This rearrangement joins TRBV7-8 to TRBJ1-3, with D maybe TRBD1 (5 bases). Germline V CDR1 and CDR2: SGHVS, FQNEAQ. The CDR3 has 12 residues.